The 5 T cell receptor beta chains below come from one sample, sequenced in a study of chemoradiotherapy in HPV16-positive cancers. TCRdb keeps only in-frame clones here, not all; method: immunoSEQ multiplex PCR. The table lists 5,500 to 6,500 clones, 80% to 90% of them singletons, with 9% in the top ten. The specimen comprised tumor tissue, sampled from a patient who underwent chemoradiotherapy. Receptors originate from a human donor with HPV-associated anogenital cancer.

The rearrangement uses TRBV13 and TRBJ2-1; 12 bases map to TRBD2. Unmatched junction bases numbered 11, after V lost 5 bases and J lost 3 bases. The CDR3 is 18 residues long. Looked up from germline, CDR1 is PRHDT and CDR2 is FYEKMQ (reference sequence). The CDR3: CASSPLGTSGRYYNEQFF. The CDR3 region has the DNA TGTGCCAGCAGCCCTTTGGGGACTAGCGGGCGCTACTACAATGAGCAGTTCTTC.

This clone is large within its sample. V gene TRBV27 combines with J gene TRBJ1-5, with TRBD1 matching over 7 bases. Looked up from germline, CDR1 is MNHEY and CDR2 is SMNVEV (reference sequence). The CDR3 extends over 14 amino acids. After removal of 6 bases from V and 7 bases from J, the junction contained 9 bases not matched to a gene. The CDR3 reads CASSLTGNFQPQHF. The CDR3 nucleotides are TGTGCCAGCAGCCTGACAGGGAATTTCCAGCCCCAGCATTTT.

The chain joins TRBV6-6 to TRBJ1-2; D is possibly TRBD1 (5 bases). Germline-derived CDR1 and CDR2 are MNHNY and SVGAGI (reference sequence). Trimming took 2 bases from V and 8 from J, leaving 15 bases between them. The CDR3 runs 14 residues. DNA of the CDR3: TGTGCCAGCAGTTACCGGGGGGGGGATTCCGGCTACACCTTC. Its translation: CASSYRGGDSGYTF.

V usage is TRBV28 and J usage is TRBJ2-7, with TRBD1 matching 7 bases. Trimming at V came to 5 bases and at J to 5 bases, leaving 12 bases not matched to a gene. The CDR3 loop spans 15 amino acids. Germline V gene sequence: CDR1 MDHEN, CDR2 SYDVKM. In nucleotides, the CDR3 is TGTGCCAGCAGTCAACGACAGGGAGCAGGGAACGAGCAGTACTTC. It encodes CASSQRQGAGNEQYF.

The CDR3 region is CASSGLAGGEQYF. The CDR3, as DNA: TGTGCCAGCTCGGGACTAGCGGGAGGCGAGCAGTACTTC. The chain couples TRBV18 to TRBJ2-7; TRBD2 aligns across 15 bases. With V trimmed by 6 bases and J by 6 bases, 0 bases remained unmatched. CDR1 is KGHSH and CDR2 is LQKENI in the germline V gene. CDR3 size: 13 residues.